This TCR beta chain was recorded in a study of cytomegalovirus exposure and HLA in healthy donors. Study findings and constraints: A classifier reportedly called cytomegalovirus status with high sensitivity and specificity.

A remark on this clone: Its specificity is unknown.

The CDR3 totals 14 residues. PCR involved 60 Vbeta and 13 Jbeta primers. Original processing methods: Later, 75 million to 100 million unique TCR beta chains were counted in an analysis, and some 11 million of them were shared. Using immunoSEQ multiplex PCR, the repertoire was profiled, and TCRdb retains in-frame clones only, with some absent. Clonal size and the V and J genes are those of that table, whereas D and trimming came from the DNA. The sample has about 150,000 clones; 65% to 85% are singletons. At collection, donors were nominally healthy, but unrecorded immune exposures were probable. This receptor was taken from a male donor in good health and CMV-seronegative. The source material was PBMCs. The J gene is TRBJ1-1, the V gene TRBV21-1; the table's TRBD1 call for D was not verified on the DNA. TRBV21-1 is described as a pseudogene. CDR3 coding DNA: TGTGCCAGCAGCAAAGCCAGGGTAAACACTGAAGCTTTCTTT. Amino acids: CASSKARVNTEAFF.